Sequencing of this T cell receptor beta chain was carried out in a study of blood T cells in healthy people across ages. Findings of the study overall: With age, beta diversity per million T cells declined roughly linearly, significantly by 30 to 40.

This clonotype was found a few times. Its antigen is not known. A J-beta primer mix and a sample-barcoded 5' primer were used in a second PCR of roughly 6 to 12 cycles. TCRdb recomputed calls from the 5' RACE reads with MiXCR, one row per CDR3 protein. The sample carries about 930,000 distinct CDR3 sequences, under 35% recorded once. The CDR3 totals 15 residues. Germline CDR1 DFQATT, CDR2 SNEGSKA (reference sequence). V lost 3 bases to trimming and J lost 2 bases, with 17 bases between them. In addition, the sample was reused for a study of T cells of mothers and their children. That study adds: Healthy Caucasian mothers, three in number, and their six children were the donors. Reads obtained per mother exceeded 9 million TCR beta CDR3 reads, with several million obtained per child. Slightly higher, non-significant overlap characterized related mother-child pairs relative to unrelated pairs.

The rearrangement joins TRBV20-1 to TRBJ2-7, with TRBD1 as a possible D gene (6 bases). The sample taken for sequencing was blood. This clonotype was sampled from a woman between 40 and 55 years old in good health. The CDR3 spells CSARIGQLGTYEQYF. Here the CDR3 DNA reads TGCAGTGCTAGGATAGGACAGTTGGGGACCTACGAGCAGTACTTC.